The 7 T cell receptor beta chains presented below share a single source sample, sequenced in a study of T cell repertoires in cytomegalovirus infection. MiXCR, run by TCRdb on the reads, gives a single entry per CDR3 protein. The sample includes some 800,000 distinct CDR3 sequences, approximately 29% of them seen just once. Their target antigens are unknown. The source material was cultured CD8+ T cells from PBMCs, sampled from culture after CMV antigen stimulation. The receptors were gathered from a human donor in good health (CMV status not recorded). Some clones in this sample may be carry-over from other donors' samples.

This clonotype was counted a few times. This chain connects TRBV28 to TRBJ2-7; tentatively, D is TRBD1 or TRBD2 (6 bases each). The CDR3 runs to 13 residues. V dropped 5 bases and J dropped 2 bases, with 10 bases sitting between them. Germline V lookup: CDR1 MDHEN, CDR2 SYDVKM. The CDR3 loop is CASSPEGAYEQYV. The CDR3 DNA follows: TGTGCCAGCAGTCCGGAGGGGGCCTACGAGCAGTACGTC.

A few counts support this clonotype. CDR3: CASTFSAGRYNEQFF. The CDR3 DNA sequence: TGTGCCAGCACCTTCTCGGCAGGGAGGTACAATGAGCAGTTCTTC. The rearrangement joins TRBV7-9 to TRBJ2-1; maybe TRBD2 (6 bases). Per germline, CDR1 SEHNR and CDR2 FQNEAQ (reference sequence). V gave up 7 bases and J gave up 4 bases, with 17 bases separating them. The CDR3 covers 15 residues.

In its sample, this clonotype was seen a few times. The chain combines TRBV12-3 or TRBV12-4 with TRBJ1-3, with 9 bases identical to TRBD1. This CDR3 has 19 amino acids. V lost 6 bases, J lost 2 bases, and 17 bases stayed unmatched. CDR3 sequence (DNA): TGTGCCAGCAGGGAGCCGGGACAGGGCAAAAAAAGGACTGGAAACACCATATATTTT. This gives the protein CASREPGQGKKRTGNTIYF.

The chain recombines TRBV4-1 with TRBJ1-1, with D hard to call. The CDR3 has 14 amino acids. The V end lost 0 bases, the J end lost 6 bases, and 11 bases lay between the germline ends. The germline gives CDR1 MGHRA, CDR2 YSYEKL. CDR3 bases: TGCGCCAGCAGCCAAGAAGGACCCCTTTCTGAAGCTTTCTTT. This codes for CASSQEGPLSEAFF.

This clonotype was detected a few times. The J gene is TRBJ2-7, the V gene TRBV27, with D maybe TRBD2 (6 bases). Trimming took off 2 bases at V and 2 bases at J, with 13 bases between the two ends. Germline V gene sequence: CDR1 MNHEY, CDR2 SMNVEV (reference sequence). This CDR3 contains 15 residues. The DNA of the CDR3 is TGTGCCAGCAGTTTAGGGCGGGGCCTTGCCTACGAGCAGTACTTC. It yields the protein CASSLGRGLAYEQYF.

The sample holds one count of this clonotype. Compared with germline, one end of the junction differs, possibly owing to a read error. The gene calls are TRBV25-1 and TRBJ1-4, with 7 bases aligning to TRBD1. Germline loops: CDR1 MGHDK, CDR2 SYGVNS. The CDR3 is 15 amino acids. The CDR3 region is CVSTIRQGPSEKLFF. The CDR3 DNA sequence: TGTGTCAGCACCATTCGACAGGGACCGTCTGAAAAACTGTTTTTT.

V and J are TRBV6-5 and TRBJ1-1; a weak D match, TRBD1 (5 bases). V was trimmed by 2 bases and J by 8 bases, leaving 15 bases between them. Germline V CDR1 and CDR2: MNHEY, SVGAGI. This CDR3 has 14 amino acids. The CDR3 sequence is CASSYGGTGGEAFF. The DNA for the CDR3 is TGTGCCAGCAGTTACGGAGGGACTGGGGGAGAAGCTTTCTTT.